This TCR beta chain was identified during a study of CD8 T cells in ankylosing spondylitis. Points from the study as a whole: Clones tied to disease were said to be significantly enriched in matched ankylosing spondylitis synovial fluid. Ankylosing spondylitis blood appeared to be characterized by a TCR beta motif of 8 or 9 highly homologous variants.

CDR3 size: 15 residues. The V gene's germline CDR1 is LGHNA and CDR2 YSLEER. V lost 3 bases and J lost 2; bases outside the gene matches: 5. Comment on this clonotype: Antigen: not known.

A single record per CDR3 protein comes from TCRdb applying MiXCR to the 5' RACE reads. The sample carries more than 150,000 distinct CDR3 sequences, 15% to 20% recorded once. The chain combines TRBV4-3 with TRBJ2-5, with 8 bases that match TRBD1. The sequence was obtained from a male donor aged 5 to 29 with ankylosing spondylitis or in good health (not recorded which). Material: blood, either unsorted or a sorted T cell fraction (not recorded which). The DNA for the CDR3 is TGCGCCAGCAGCCACTCGGACAGGGTGCAAGAGACCCAGTACTTC. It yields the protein CASSHSDRVQETQYF.